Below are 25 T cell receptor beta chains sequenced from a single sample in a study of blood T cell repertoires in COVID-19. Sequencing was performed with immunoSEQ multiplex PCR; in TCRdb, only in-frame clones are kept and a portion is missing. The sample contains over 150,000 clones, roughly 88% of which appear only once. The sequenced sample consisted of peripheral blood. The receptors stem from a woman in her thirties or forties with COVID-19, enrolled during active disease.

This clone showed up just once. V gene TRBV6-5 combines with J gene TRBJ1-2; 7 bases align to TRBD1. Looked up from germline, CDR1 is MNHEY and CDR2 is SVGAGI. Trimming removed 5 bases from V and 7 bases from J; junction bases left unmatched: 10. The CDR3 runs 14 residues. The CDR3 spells CASSRNQGDGGYTF. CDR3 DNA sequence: TGTGCCAGCAGTCGGAATCAGGGGGACGGTGGCTACACCTTC.

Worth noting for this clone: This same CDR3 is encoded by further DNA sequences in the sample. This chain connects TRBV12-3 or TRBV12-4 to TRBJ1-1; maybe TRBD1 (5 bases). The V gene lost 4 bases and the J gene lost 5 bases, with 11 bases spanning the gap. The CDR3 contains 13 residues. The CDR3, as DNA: TGTGCCAGCAGTTCCACAGGTCGAACTGAAGCTTTCTTT. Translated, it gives CASSSTGRTEAFF.

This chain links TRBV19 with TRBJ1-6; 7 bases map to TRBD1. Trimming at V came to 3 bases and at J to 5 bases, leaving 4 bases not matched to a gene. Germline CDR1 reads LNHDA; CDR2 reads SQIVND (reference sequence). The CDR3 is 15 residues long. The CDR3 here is CASSIRTGNNSPLHF. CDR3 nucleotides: TGTGCCAGTAGTATCAGGACAGGCAATAATTCACCCCTCCACTTT.

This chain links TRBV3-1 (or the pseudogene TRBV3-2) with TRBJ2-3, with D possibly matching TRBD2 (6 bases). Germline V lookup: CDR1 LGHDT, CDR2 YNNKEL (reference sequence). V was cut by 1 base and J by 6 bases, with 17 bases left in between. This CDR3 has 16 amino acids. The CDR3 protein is CASSQVGVSGGDTQYF. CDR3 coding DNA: TGTGCCAGCAGCCAAGTTGGGGTCTCCGGAGGGGATACGCAGTATTTT.

The CDR3 reads CASSGQGKTQYF. The CDR3 DNA is TGTGCCAGCAGCGGACAGGGAAAGACCCAGTACTTC. The chain is built from TRBV27 and TRBJ2-5; TRBD1 matches at 8 bases. This CDR3 is built from 12 residues. Trimming at V came to 6 bases and at J to 6 bases, leaving 3 bases not matched to a gene. Germline V gene lookup returns CDR1 MNHEY and CDR2 SMNVEV (reference sequence).

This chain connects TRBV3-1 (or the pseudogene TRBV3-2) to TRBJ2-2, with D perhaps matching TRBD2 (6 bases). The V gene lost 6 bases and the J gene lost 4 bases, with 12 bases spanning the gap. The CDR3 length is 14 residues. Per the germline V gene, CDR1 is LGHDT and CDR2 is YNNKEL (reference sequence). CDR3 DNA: TGTGCCAGCAGTCAGCTAGCGATCACCGGGGAGCTGTTTTTT. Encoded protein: CASSQLAITGELFF.

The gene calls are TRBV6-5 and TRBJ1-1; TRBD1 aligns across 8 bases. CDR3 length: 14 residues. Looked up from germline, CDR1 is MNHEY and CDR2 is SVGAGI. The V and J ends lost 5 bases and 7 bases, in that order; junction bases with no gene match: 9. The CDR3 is CASSRRDRTHEAFF. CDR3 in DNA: TGTGCCAGCAGTCGGCGGGACAGGACGCATGAAGCTTTCTTT.

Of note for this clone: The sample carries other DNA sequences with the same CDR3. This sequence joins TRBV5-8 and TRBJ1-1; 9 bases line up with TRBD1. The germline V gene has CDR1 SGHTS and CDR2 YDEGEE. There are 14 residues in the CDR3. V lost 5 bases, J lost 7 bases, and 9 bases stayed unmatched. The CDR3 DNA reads TGTGCCAGCAGGGGGACAGGGATTCGACTTGAAGCTTTCTTT. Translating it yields CASRGTGIRLEAFF.

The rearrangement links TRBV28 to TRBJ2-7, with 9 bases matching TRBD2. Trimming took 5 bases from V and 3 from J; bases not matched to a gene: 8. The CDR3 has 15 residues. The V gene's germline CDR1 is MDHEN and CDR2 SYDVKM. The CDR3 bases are TGTGCCAGCAGTGGTTCGCGGGGGGGCCTCTACGAGCAGTACTTC. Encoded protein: CASSGSRGGLYEQYF.

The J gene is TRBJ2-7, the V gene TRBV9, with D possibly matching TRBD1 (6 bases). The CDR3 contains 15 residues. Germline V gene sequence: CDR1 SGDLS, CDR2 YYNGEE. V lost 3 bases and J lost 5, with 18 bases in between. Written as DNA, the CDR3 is TGTGCCAGCAGCGCCTGGACAGCTAGGACCGACGAGCAGTACTTC. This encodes CASSAWTARTDEQYF.

CDR3 nucleotides: TGTGCCAGTAGCCGACTAGCGGGAGCCACCAGGGGTGAGCAGTTCTTC. It is translated as CASSRLAGATRGEQFF. The chain is built from TRBV19 and TRBJ2-1, with TRBD2 matching over 12 bases. CDR3 length equals 16 residues. The V segment lost 6 bases and the J segment 9 bases; nucleotides outside the gene matches: 12. Germline V gene data show CDR1 as LNHDA and CDR2 as SQIVND (reference sequence).

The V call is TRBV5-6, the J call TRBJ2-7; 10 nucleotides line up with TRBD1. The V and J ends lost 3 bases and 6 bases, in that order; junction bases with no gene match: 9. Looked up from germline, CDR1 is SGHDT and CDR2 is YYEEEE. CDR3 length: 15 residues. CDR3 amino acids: CASSSGDRGLGEQYF. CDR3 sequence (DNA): TGTGCCAGCAGCTCGGGGGACAGGGGATTAGGCGAGCAGTACTTC.

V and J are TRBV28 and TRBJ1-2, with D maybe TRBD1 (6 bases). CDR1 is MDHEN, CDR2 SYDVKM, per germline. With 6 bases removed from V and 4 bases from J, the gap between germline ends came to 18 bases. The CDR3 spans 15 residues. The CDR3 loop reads CASREIGGGSYGYTF. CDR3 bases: TGTGCCAGCAGAGAGATAGGGGGGGGAAGCTATGGCTACACCTTC.

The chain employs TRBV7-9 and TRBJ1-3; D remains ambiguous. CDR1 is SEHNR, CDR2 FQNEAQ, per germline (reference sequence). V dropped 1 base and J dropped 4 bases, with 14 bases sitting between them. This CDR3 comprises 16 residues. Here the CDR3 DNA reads TGTGCCAGCAGCTTAGAGCTTCTAGCACAGGGAAACACCATATATTTT. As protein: CASSLELLAQGNTIYF.

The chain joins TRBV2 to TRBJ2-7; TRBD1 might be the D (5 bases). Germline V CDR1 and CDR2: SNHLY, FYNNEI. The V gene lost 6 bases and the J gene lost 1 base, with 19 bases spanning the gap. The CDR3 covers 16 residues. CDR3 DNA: TGTGCCAGCAGGGGGCGCTTGGCTAGGATATCCTACGAGCAGTACTTC. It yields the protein CASRGRLARISYEQYF.

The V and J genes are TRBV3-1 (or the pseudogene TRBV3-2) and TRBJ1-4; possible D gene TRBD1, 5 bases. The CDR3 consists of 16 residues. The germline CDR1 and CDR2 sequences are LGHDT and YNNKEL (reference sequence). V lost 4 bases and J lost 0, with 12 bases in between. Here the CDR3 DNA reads TGTGCCAGCAGCCGGGGGGTGCTTGCAACTAATGAAAAACTGTTTTTT. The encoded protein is CASSRGVLATNEKLFF.

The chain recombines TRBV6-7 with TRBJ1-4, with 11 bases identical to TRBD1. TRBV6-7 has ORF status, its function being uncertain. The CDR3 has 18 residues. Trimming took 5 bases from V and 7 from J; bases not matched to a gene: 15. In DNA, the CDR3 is TGTGCCAGCAGTGGACTTGGAGGACAGGGGGCGCGGGGTGAAAAACTGTTTTTT. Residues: CASSGLGGQGARGEKLFF.

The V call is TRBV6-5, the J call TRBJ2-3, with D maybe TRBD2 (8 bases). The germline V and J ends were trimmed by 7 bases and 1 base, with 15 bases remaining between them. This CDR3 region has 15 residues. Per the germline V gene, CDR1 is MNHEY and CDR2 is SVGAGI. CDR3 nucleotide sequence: TGTGCCAGCAATAAGCGGGGGACAGGCACAGATACGCAGTATTTT. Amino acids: CASNKRGTGTDTQYF.

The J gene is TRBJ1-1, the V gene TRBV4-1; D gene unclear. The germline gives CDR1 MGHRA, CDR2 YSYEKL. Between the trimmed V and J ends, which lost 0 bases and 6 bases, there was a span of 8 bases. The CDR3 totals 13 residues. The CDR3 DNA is TGCGCCAGCAGCCAAGATTGGCAGGCTGAAGCTTTCTTT. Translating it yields CASSQDWQAEAFF.

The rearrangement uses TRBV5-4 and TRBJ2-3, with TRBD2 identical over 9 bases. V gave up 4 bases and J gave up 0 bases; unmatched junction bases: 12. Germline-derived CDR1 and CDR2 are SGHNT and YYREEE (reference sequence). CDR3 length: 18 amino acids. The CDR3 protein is CASSRPTASGISTDTQYF. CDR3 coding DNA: TGTGCCAGCAGCCGCCCCACCGCTAGCGGGATCAGCACAGATACGCAGTATTTT.

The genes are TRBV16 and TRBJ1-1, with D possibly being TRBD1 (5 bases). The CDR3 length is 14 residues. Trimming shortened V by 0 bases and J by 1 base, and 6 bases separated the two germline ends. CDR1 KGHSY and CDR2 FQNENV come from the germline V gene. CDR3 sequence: CASSQSGGNTEAFF. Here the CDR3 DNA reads TGTGCCAGCAGCCAATCGGGGGGGAACACTGAAGCTTTCTTT. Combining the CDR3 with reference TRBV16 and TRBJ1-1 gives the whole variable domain GEEVAQTPKHLVRGEGQKAKLYCAPIKGHSYVFWYQQVLKNEFKFLISFQNENVFDETGMPKERFSAKCLPNSPCSLEIQATKLEDSAVYFCASSQSGGNTEAFFGQGTRLTVV.

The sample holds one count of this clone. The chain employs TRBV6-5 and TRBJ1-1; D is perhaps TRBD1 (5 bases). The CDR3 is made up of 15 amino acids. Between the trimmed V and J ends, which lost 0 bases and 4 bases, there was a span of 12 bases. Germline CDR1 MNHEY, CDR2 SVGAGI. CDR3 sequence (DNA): TGTGCCAGCAGTTACTCGATTGGGGCAGCCACTGAAGCTTTCTTT. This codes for CASSYSIGAATEAFF.

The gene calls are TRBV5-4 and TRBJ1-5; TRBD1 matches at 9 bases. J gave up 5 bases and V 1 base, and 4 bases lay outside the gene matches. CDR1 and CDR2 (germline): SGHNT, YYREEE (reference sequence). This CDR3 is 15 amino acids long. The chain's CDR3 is CASSLPGQGHQPQHF. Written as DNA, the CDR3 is TGTGCCAGCAGCTTGCCGGGACAGGGCCATCAGCCCCAGCATTTT.

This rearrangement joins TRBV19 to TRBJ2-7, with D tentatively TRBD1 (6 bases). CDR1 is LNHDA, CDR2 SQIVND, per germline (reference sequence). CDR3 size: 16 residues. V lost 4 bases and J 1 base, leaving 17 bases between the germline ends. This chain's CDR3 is CASSSKRQAMSYEQYF. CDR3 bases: TGTGCCAGTAGTAGCAAACGACAGGCGATGTCCTACGAGCAGTACTTC.

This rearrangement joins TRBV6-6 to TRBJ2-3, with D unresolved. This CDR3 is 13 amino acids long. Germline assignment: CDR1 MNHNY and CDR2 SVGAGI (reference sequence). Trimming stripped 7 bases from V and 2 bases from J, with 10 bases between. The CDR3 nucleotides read TGTGCCAGCATGGTCGCCTACACAGATACGCAGTATTTT. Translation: CASMVAYTDTQYF.